This entry describes one TCR beta chain. Its cognate antigen is unknown. Sequenced material consisted of expressed TCRB transcripts (all of the isolated RNA was reverse transcribed). Method: immunoSEQ multiplex PCR; TCRdb's copy keeps in-frame clones and lacks some. Among 150,000 to 200,000 clones listed, 8% to 8.5% were seen once. V dropped 0 bases and J dropped 5; count of bases not matched to a gene: 5. Per the germline V gene, CDR1 is LGHNA and CDR2 is YSLEER. This CDR3 comprises 16 residues. The data stem from a study of beta chain features in type 1 diabetes. Findings and limits, study-wide: TCRB repertoires of naive, central memory and Treg cells appeared more similar among patients than among healthy donors. An over-representation of cells with high TCR expression could result from cDNA sequencing. Type 1 diabetes patients had TCRB CDR3s that were shorter (moderately but significantly so) in all four CD4+ subsets.

One heparinised blood draw averaging roughly 100 mL was given by each donor. A CD45RO/CCR7/CD25/CD127/CD95/CD27 panel sorted naive, central memory, regulatory and stem cell-like memory CD4+ cells. The J gene is TRBJ2-2, the V gene TRBV4-3, with TRBD1 matching over 8 bases. The material sequenced was central memory CD4+ T cells from blood. This TCR derives from a woman between 18 and 29 years old with type 1 diabetes. CDR3 sequence reads: CASSQDIRTGTGELFF. DNA of the CDR3: TGCGCCAGCAGCCAAGATATCCGGACAGGGACCGGGGAGCTGTTTTTT.